Below are 25 T cell receptor beta chains sequenced from a single sample in a study of blood T cell repertoires in COVID-19. Produced via immunoSEQ multiplex PCR; TCRdb's table is partial and in-frame only. The sample includes roughly 88,000 clones, 70% to 90% seen only once; the top ten take 15% to 19%. Sequencing input: peripheral blood. Source of these receptors: a woman older than 75 with acute or convalescent COVID-19.

This chain's CDR3 is CASSSGQSLSNQPQHF. CDR3 DNA sequence: TGTGCCAGCAGTTCTGGACAGTCCCTGAGCAATCAGCCCCAGCATTTT. This chain links TRBV28 with TRBJ1-5; a possible D gene is TRBD1 (6 bases). Germline CDR1 reads MDHEN; CDR2 reads SYDVKM. The CDR3 has 16 amino acids. V dropped 4 bases and J dropped 1 base, with 14 bases sitting between them. Combining the CDR3 with reference TRBV28 and TRBJ1-5 gives the whole variable domain DVKVTQSSRYLVKRTGEKVFLECVQDMDHENMFWYRQDPGLGLRLIYFSYDVKMKEKGDIPEGYSVSREKKERFSLILESASTNQTSMYLCASSSGQSLSNQPQHFGDGTRLSIL.

This clone was counted once. V usage is TRBV29-1 and J usage is TRBJ2-1; 8 bases map to TRBD1. Germline CDR1 reads SQVTM; CDR2 reads ANQGSEA. V dropped 6 bases and J dropped 5; count of bases not matched to a gene: 12. The CDR3 runs 15 residues. The CDR3 DNA follows: TGCAGCGTCGTTACCTTTGACAGGGGCGACAATGAGCAGTTCTTC. Amino acid sequence: CSVVTFDRGDNEQFF.

The V and J genes are TRBV6-5 and TRBJ1-2; D uncertain. Deletions cut 6 bases from V and 4 bases from J, with 12 bases between. CDR3 length equals 13 residues. The germline CDR1 and CDR2 sequences are MNHEY and SVGAGI. The CDR3: CASSIGRGYGYTF. CDR3 coding DNA: TGTGCCAGCAGCATCGGACGGGGCTATGGCTACACCTTC.

The chain links TRBV25-1 to TRBJ1-5, with D tentatively TRBD1 (5 bases). CDR3 length: 14 residues. Germline CDR1 and CDR2: MGHDK and SYGVNS. V dropped 5 bases and J dropped 5 bases, with 13 bases sitting between them. The CDR3 loop is CASSLIGAHQPQHF. CDR3 in DNA: TGTGCCAGCAGTCTTATAGGGGCCCATCAGCCCCAGCATTTT.

There are a few counts of this clone. The V call is TRBV27, the J call TRBJ1-5; tentatively, D is TRBD1 (6 bases). CDR3 length equals 15 residues. V dropped 2 bases and J dropped 2 bases, with 10 bases sitting between them. Germline V gene sequence: CDR1 MNHEY, CDR2 SMNVEV (reference sequence). Here the CDR3 reads CASSLQGLGNQPQHF. CDR3 sequence (DNA): TGTGCCAGCAGTTTACAGGGGTTGGGCAATCAGCCCCAGCATTTT.

J is TRBJ2-6 and V is TRBV5-6; weak D call: TRBD1 (5 bases). V lost 2 bases to trimming and J lost 0 bases, with 12 bases between them. CDR1 SGHDT and CDR2 YYEEEE come from the germline V gene. The CDR3 is 17 residues long. In nucleotides, the CDR3 is TGTGCCAGCAGCTTTGGGGCAGGGCGCTCTGGGGCCAACGTCCTGACTTTC. This codes for CASSFGAGRSGANVLTF.

The chain links TRBV25-1 to TRBJ2-2; 10 nucleotides line up with TRBD1. The CDR3 has 16 residues. Germline lookup yields CDR1 MGHDK and CDR2 SYGVNS. V lost 1 base to trimming and J lost 5 bases; unmatched junction nucleotides: 4. The CDR3 protein is CASSESTGGATGELFF. CDR3 DNA: TGTGCCAGCAGTGAATCGACAGGGGGCGCGACCGGGGAGCTGTTTTTT.

The J gene is TRBJ2-7, the V gene TRBV4-2; D perhaps matches TRBD1 (5 bases). CDR3 length: 15 amino acids. V lost 1 base and J 1 base, leaving 11 bases between the germline ends. Germline V gene lookup returns CDR1 LGHNA and CDR2 YNFKEQ. CDR3 loop: CASSQVGANSYEQYF. The CDR3 nucleotides are TGTGCCAGCAGCCAAGTTGGGGCCAATTCCTACGAGCAGTACTTC.

The chain is built from TRBV30 and TRBJ1-2, with TRBD1 matching 9 bases. Germline V lookup: CDR1 GTSNPN, CDR2 SVGIG (reference sequence). The CDR3 has 12 residues. V trimming: 7 bases; J trimming: 3 bases; junction bases outside the gene matches: 3. The CDR3 sequence: CASTGGDYGYTF. The CDR3 nucleotides read TGTGCCTCGACAGGGGGAGACTATGGCTACACCTTC.

This chain links TRBV11-2 with TRBJ2-5; maybe TRBD1 (8 bases). Germline V gives CDR1 SGHAT, CDR2 FQNNGV. The CDR3 length is 16 residues. Trimming removed 4 bases at V and 3 bases at J, with 18 bases between. CDR3: CASSSWSGTGEETQYF. In DNA, the CDR3 is TGTGCCAGCAGCTCCTGGAGCGGGACAGGCGAAGAGACCCAGTACTTC.

The chain links TRBV5-6 to TRBJ1-1; perhaps TRBD1 as D (5 bases). Deletions cut 0 bases from V and 5 bases from J, with 11 bases between. CDR1 and CDR2 from the germline V gene are SGHDT and YYEEEE. CDR3 size: 14 residues. CDR3 nucleotide sequence: TGTGCCAGCAGCTTGGATAGGGGAAGGACTGAAGCTTTCTTT. Translated, it gives CASSLDRGRTEAFF. Together with reference TRBV5-6 and TRBJ1-1, the CDR3 gives the full variable domain: DAGVTQSPTHLIKTRGQQVTLRCSPKSGHDTVSWYQQALGQGPQFIFQYYEEEERQRGNFPDRFSGHQFPNYSSELNVNALLLGDSALYLCASSLDRGRTEAFFGQGTRLTVV.

Only one count was recorded for this clone. V gene TRBV7-9 combines with J gene TRBJ2-6, with a tentative D call TRBD1 (5 bases). The CDR3 is 14 amino acids. Trimming stripped 5 bases from V and 2 bases from J, with 7 bases between. The germline V gene encodes CDR1 SEHNR and CDR2 FQNEAQ (reference sequence). The CDR3 is CASSTRAGANVLTF. CDR3 DNA sequence: TGTGCCAGCAGCACCAGGGCTGGGGCCAACGTCCTGACTTTC.

The chain joins TRBV4-3 to TRBJ1-1; D not resolved. Germline values: CDR1 LGHNA, CDR2 YSLEER. Between the trimmed V and J ends, which lost 2 bases and 6 bases, there was a span of 10 bases. The CDR3 is 13 residues long. The CDR3 reads CASSQPGSPEAFF. As DNA, the CDR3 is TGCGCCAGCAGCCAACCCGGGAGCCCTGAAGCTTTCTTT.

The chain joins TRBV4-3 to TRBJ2-3, with 7 bases identical to TRBD2. CDR3 size: 16 residues. Germline values: CDR1 LGHNA, CDR2 YSLEER. V shed 1 base, J shed 0 bases, and the junction held 4 bases outside the gene matches. This chain's CDR3 is CASSQATSRSTDTQYF. The DNA for the CDR3 is TGCGCCAGCAGCCAAGCGACTAGCCGGAGCACAGATACGCAGTATTTT.

The chain combines TRBV19 with TRBJ1-2; 9 bases are shared with TRBD1. The CDR3 is 16 residues long. V lost 6 bases and J lost 8; bases outside the gene matches: 16. Germline-derived CDR1 and CDR2 are LNHDA and SQIVND (reference sequence). The CDR3 reads CASRPPANRGREGYTF. DNA for the CDR3: TGTGCCAGTAGACCCCCGGCAAACAGGGGGCGGGAAGGCTACACCTTC.

The gene calls are TRBV5-6 and TRBJ2-3, with D possibly matching TRBD2 (7 bases). The germline CDR1 and CDR2 sequences are SGHDT and YYEEEE. The CDR3 contains 17 residues. V shed 4 bases and J shed 4 bases, with 22 bases lying between them. CDR3 nucleotides: TGTGCCAGCAGCCCCCCCGGGGCGGGGGCCCGGGCAGATACGCAGTATTTT. It yields the protein CASSPPGAGARADTQYF.

J is TRBJ2-7 and V is TRBV5-1; 7 bases match TRBD1. The CDR3 is made up of 16 amino acids. V was pared by 2 bases and J by 1 base, with 9 bases of the junction left unmatched. Germline V gene sequence: CDR1 SGHRS, CDR2 YFSETQ. The CDR3 loop reads CASSLTPPGQSYEQYF. The CDR3, as DNA: TGCGCCAGCAGCTTAACTCCCCCGGGACAGTCCTACGAGCAGTACTTC.

The chain employs TRBV19 and TRBJ2-7; TRBD1 aligns across 7 bases. V dropped 5 bases and J dropped 2; count of bases not matched to a gene: 12. Germline CDR1 and CDR2: LNHDA and SQIVND (reference sequence). The CDR3 has 16 residues. In DNA form, the CDR3 reads TGTGCCAGTAGTGGCAACCTCCCGGGACAGACCTACGAGCAGTACTTC. Encoded protein: CASSGNLPGQTYEQYF.

V and J are TRBV10-3 and TRBJ2-7; the D is unclear. The V gene's germline CDR1 is ENHRY and CDR2 SYGVKD. V was pared by 2 bases and J by 1 base, with 12 bases between. The CDR3 consists of 15 residues. The CDR3 protein is CAISEEPPRSYEQYF. CDR3 coding DNA: TGTGCCATCAGTGAGGAACCCCCGCGATCCTACGAGCAGTACTTC.

V and J are TRBV11-2 and TRBJ1-3, with D maybe TRBD1 (6 bases). The CDR3 is 16 residues long. Germline-derived CDR1 and CDR2 are SGHAT and FQNNGV. V was cut by 3 bases and J by 6 bases, with 18 bases left in between. CDR3 DNA: TGTGCCAGCAGCTTGGACCTTGGAGCAGGGGTAAACACCATATATTTT. Translation gives CASSLDLGAGVNTIYF.

V usage is TRBV19 and J usage is TRBJ2-5, with 9 bases lining up with TRBD1. This CDR3 comprises 13 residues. In germline, CDR1 is LNHDA, CDR2 SQIVND (reference sequence). Trimming removed 9 bases from V and 5 bases from J; junction bases left unmatched: 7. Here the CDR3 reads CASATGGRETQYF. DNA for the CDR3: TGTGCCAGCGCGACAGGGGGTCGGGAGACCCAGTACTTC.

The chain couples TRBV24-1 to TRBJ2-5; 11 bases align to TRBD1. Germline CDR1 KGHDR, CDR2 SFDVKD. V lost 3 bases to trimming and J lost 7 bases; unmatched junction nucleotides: 3. The CDR3 has 14 amino acids. CDR3 in amino acids: CATSDPGTGGTQYF. In nucleotides, the CDR3 is TGTGCCACCAGTGATCCCGGGACAGGGGGGACCCAGTACTTC.

This clone has a handful of counts. The rearrangement joins TRBV6-1 to TRBJ2-7, with D tentatively TRBD1 (6 bases). V was trimmed by 2 bases and J by 2 bases, leaving 16 bases between them. This CDR3 is 16 amino acids long. Germline CDR1 is MNHNS and CDR2 is SASEGT. The CDR3 DNA reads as TGTGCCAGCAGTGAAATAGACAGGCCCCGTCCCTACGAGCAGTACTTC. It specifies CASSEIDRPRPYEQYF.

The chain uses TRBV6-5 and TRBJ2-3; D ambiguous. Germline V gene data show CDR1 as MNHEY and CDR2 as SVGAGI. V was pared by 6 bases and J by 3 bases, with 7 bases between. This CDR3 has 12 amino acids. CDR3 region: CASSTKTDTQYF. The CDR3, as DNA: TGTGCCAGCAGCACTAAAACAGATACGCAGTATTTT.

The chain combines TRBV5-4 with TRBJ1-5; TRBD1 might be the D (6 bases). The ends were cut back, 4 bases at V and 4 bases at J, with 12 bases in the middle. The CDR3 length is 14 residues. Germline V gene data show CDR1 as SGHNT and CDR2 as YYREEE (reference sequence). As DNA, the CDR3 is TGTGCCAGCAGCGTACAGGGAAGGAATCAGCCCCAGCATTTT. It translates to CASSVQGRNQPQHF.